This T cell receptor (beta chain) was observed in a study of cytomegalovirus exposure and HLA in healthy donors. Study background: Both the approximately 120 validation repertoires and the 550 to 750 first-cohort repertoires used the same platform, as reported by a later analysis.

Clones were read by immunoSEQ multiplex PCR, and TCRdb kept only the in-frame ones, dropping some. This table holds 150,000 to 200,000 clones, approximately 86% found once. The germline V gene has CDR1 SGHTA and CDR2 FQGNSA. V trimming: 5 bases; J trimming: 0 bases; junction bases outside the gene matches: 13. The CDR3 spans 18 residues. V and J are TRBV7-2 and TRBJ2-4, with TRBD1 matching 7 bases. The sequence came from a young woman in good health and CMV-seronegative. Sequenced: PBMCs. CDR3 sequence reads: CASSQPTGLGIAKNIQYF. CDR3 sequence (DNA): TGTGCCAGCAGCCAACCGACAGGGCTGGGGATAGCCAAAAACATTCAGTACTTC.